The T cell receptor beta chain under discussion was sequenced for a study of CD8+ T cells in alopecia areata. About the research overall: Treated patients were dosed with oral tofacitinib, taking 5 to 10 mg twice daily.

Reverse transcription of extracted RNA yielded cDNA, which provided the sequencing template. Repertoires were generated with immunoSEQ multiplex PCR, while TCRdb's copy carries only in-frame clones and drops some. The sample holds over 85,000 clones, nearly 45% seen once. Patients with alopecia areata provided lesional scalp punch biopsies as well as peripheral blood. CD4+ and CD8+ T cells were sorted from PBMCs stained for CD3, CD4 and CD8. CDR1 SGHRS and CDR2 YFSETQ come from the germline V gene. This CDR3 is built from 15 residues. V gave up 4 bases and J gave up 0 bases, with 12 bases separating them. On this clone itself: As yet, its antigen is unknown.

Findings and limits, study-wide: Compared with mice, patients displayed less clear TCR sharing, possibly for HLA-related reasons.

The chain is built from TRBV5-1 and TRBJ2-3; D unclear. This receptor was taken from a human donor with alopecia areata. The sequenced sample was CD4+ T cells sorted from blood. CDR3 nucleotide sequence: TGCGCCAGCAGCCTACAGCCAACTAGCACAGATACGCAGTATTTT. Residues: CASSLQPTSTDTQYF.